These 17 T cell receptor beta chains originate from one sample sequenced in a study of T cells after yellow fever vaccination (dated by TCRdb to 2018 to 2020). The sample's treatment or condition label, decoded: live attenuated yellow fever vaccine strain. Receptors were amplified or captured by 5' RACE. The data were produced on an Illumina HiSeq 2500. Starting from the raw public reads, TCRdb applied fastp trimming at Q25, assembled clones with MiXCR and retained in-frame beta chains. Each record represents a unique CDR3 protein, reported with the most common genes and DNA among its rows. The sample table lists hundreds of thousands of distinct CDR3 sequences, 9% to 15% of them with a count of one. Clones ranked in the top ten supply about 15% of the sample. The sequences come from PBMCs, collected on the day of the yellow fever booster vaccination. Source of these receptors: a man aged 25 to 40 who received the YFV17D yellow fever vaccine.

The chain uses TRBV12-3 or TRBV12-4 and TRBJ2-1, with 8 positions matching TRBD2. V dropped 8 bases and J dropped 4; count of bases not matched to a gene: 7. The CDR3 has 14 amino acids. CDR3 DNA: TGTGCCAGCGGACTGACTAGCGATTACAATGAGCAGTTCTTC. Its translation is CASGLTSDYNEQFF.

This clonotype was counted only a few times. This chain connects TRBV28 to TRBJ2-3; TRBD2 agrees at 9 bases. With V trimmed by 6 bases and J by 2 bases, 6 bases remained unmatched. CDR3 length equals 15 residues. The V gene's germline CDR1 is MDHEN and CDR2 SYDVKM. The CDR3, as DNA: TGTGCCAGCAGGGCAAGACTAGCGGACACAGATACGCAGTATTTT. Protein: CASRARLADTDTQYF.

V is TRBV7-9 and J is TRBJ2-2; the match to TRBD2 covers 11 bases. The CDR3 spans 16 residues. The V gene's germline CDR1 is SEHNR and CDR2 FQNEAQ (reference sequence). The V and J ends lost 5 bases and 7 bases, in that order; junction bases with no gene match: 9. The CDR3 spells CASSPTSGRYLGELFF. The CDR3 nucleotides read TGTGCCAGCAGCCCAACTAGCGGGAGATACCTCGGGGAGCTGTTTTTT.

J is TRBJ2-7 and V is TRBV29-1; weak D call: TRBD1 (6 bases). The CDR3 is made up of 14 amino acids. Germline V gene lookup returns CDR1 SQVTM and CDR2 ANQGSEA. Trimming left V 4 bases short and J 3 bases short, with 16 bases between. CDR3 bases: TGCAGCGTTGGGCAGGGCAGGGGTAACTACGAGCAGTACTTC. This codes for CSVGQGRGNYEQYF.

This rearrangement joins TRBV30 to TRBJ2-1; D is perhaps TRBD1 (5 bases). The length of the CDR3 is 13 residues. Germline loops: CDR1 GTSNPN, CDR2 SVGIG (reference sequence). Trimming stripped 0 bases from V and 9 bases from J, with 12 bases between. The CDR3: CAWSVGRVSEQFF. The CDR3, as DNA: TGTGCCTGGAGTGTTGGCAGGGTTAGTGAGCAGTTCTTC.

Ten or more counts support this clonotype. The chain employs TRBV4-3 and TRBJ2-1; 9 positions match TRBD2. V lost 0 bases and J lost 7; bases outside the gene matches: 10. Looked up from germline, CDR1 is LGHNA and CDR2 is YSLEER. This CDR3 is built from 17 residues. This CDR3 is CASSQDVWREGGNEQFF. The CDR3 DNA is TGCGCCAGCAGCCAAGATGTTTGGCGGGAGGGGGGGAATGAGCAGTTCTTC.

This clonotype showed up just a few times. The chain employs TRBV7-2 and TRBJ1-6; possibly TRBD1 for D (5 bases). This CDR3 has 15 amino acids. CDR1 is SGHTA, CDR2 FQGNSA, per germline. With 2 bases removed from V and 14 bases from J, the gap between germline ends came to 19 bases. DNA for the CDR3: TGTGCCAGCAGCTTATACCTTCAGGGTACGGGTTCCCTCCACTTT. Translated, it gives CASSLYLQGTGSLHF.

This clonotype has only a few counts. This chain joins TRBV4-3 and TRBJ2-3, with a weak D call TRBD1 (5 bases). The CDR3 runs 15 residues. V was trimmed by 3 bases and J by 0 bases, leaving 10 bases between them. CDR1 is LGHNA, CDR2 YSLEER, per germline. This CDR3 reads CASSQSDSSTDTQYF. The CDR3 DNA is TGCGCCAGCAGCCAGAGTGACAGTAGCACAGATACGCAGTATTTT.

This clonotype was seen many times. The rearrangement joins TRBV7-8 to TRBJ2-7, with 7 bases identical to TRBD1. V gave up 5 bases and J gave up 5 bases; unmatched junction bases: 9. This CDR3 has 14 residues. Germline CDR1 and CDR2: SGHVS and FQNEAQ. The CDR3 here is CASSPDRVVHEQYF. CDR3 DNA sequence: TGTGCCAGCAGCCCAGACAGGGTTGTCCACGAGCAGTACTTC.

This clonotype was seen a handful of times. A read error may produce the germline difference seen at one junction end. The chain uses TRBV20-1 and TRBJ2-7; maybe TRBD2 (6 bases). The length of the CDR3 is 13 residues. CDR1 and CDR2 from the germline V gene are DFQATT and SNEGSKA (reference sequence). DNA of the CDR3: TGCAGTGTTCGCGGGAAGAACGGTTACGAGAAGTACTTC. This sequence encodes CSVRGKNGYEKYF.

This clonotype was picked up many times. The genes are TRBV29-1 and TRBJ2-7; 10 bases match TRBD2. V lost 7 bases, J lost 2 bases, and 2 bases stayed unmatched. Germline V gene lookup returns CDR1 SQVTM and CDR2 ANQGSEA. The CDR3 is 12 amino acids. The DNA of the CDR3 is TGCAGCGGGACTAGCGGACCCTACGAGCAGTACTTC. It translates to CSGTSGPYEQYF.

In its sample, this clonotype was seen a few times. The chain carries TRBV12-3 or TRBV12-4 and TRBJ2-1; 8 positions agree with TRBD1. The CDR3 consists of 12 residues. Germline trimming cut 4 bases from V and 9 bases from J; bases unmatched to any gene: 2. This CDR3 reads CASSSRGPEQFF. The DNA of the CDR3 is TGTGCCAGCAGTTCCAGGGGGCCTGAGCAGTTCTTC.

This clonotype appeared a few times. V and J are TRBV6-2 or TRBV6-3 and TRBJ1-1; unclear D gene. The V end was cut by 8 bases, the J end by 2 bases, with 9 bases between. From germline, CDR1 is MNHEY and CDR2 SVGEGT. This CDR3 spans 12 amino acids. The chain's CDR3 is CASRVGNTEAFF. The CDR3 bases are TGTGCCAGCCGCGTGGGTAACACTGAAGCTTTCTTT.

This sequence joins TRBV7-2 and TRBJ1-4; possibly TRBD1 for D (5 bases). The CDR3 contains 14 residues. Trimming pared 1 base from V and 8 bases from J, leaving 11 bases between. The germline V gene has CDR1 SGHTA and CDR2 FQGNSA. CDR3 amino acids: CASSLEAGREKLFF. In DNA form, the CDR3 reads TGTGCCAGCAGCTTAGAGGCAGGGAGGGAAAAACTGTTTTTT.

This clonotype came up a few times. V gene TRBV29-1 combines with J gene TRBJ1-4; D is ambiguous. In germline, CDR1 is SQVTM, CDR2 ANQGSEA. The CDR3 length is 13 residues. V shed 6 bases and J shed 0 bases, with 8 bases lying between them. DNA for the CDR3: TGCAGCGTCTCAGGTTCAACTAATGAAAAACTGTTTTTT. As protein: CSVSGSTNEKLFF.

This clonotype occurred a few times. The J gene is TRBJ2-5, the V gene TRBV29-1, with 9 bases lining up with TRBD1. The junction had 11 bases not matched to a gene; V was cut back by 0 bases and J by 6 bases. CDR1 and CDR2 (germline): SQVTM, ANQGSEA. This CDR3 is 16 amino acids long. DNA of the CDR3: TGCAGCGTTGAAGAGGGACAGGGCCTCCCACTGAAGACCCAGTACTTC. Its protein is CSVEEGQGLPLKTQYF.

V gene TRBV6-5 combines with J gene TRBJ2-3, with D unresolved. The ends were cut back, 0 bases at V and 0 bases at J, with 16 bases in the middle. From germline, CDR1 is MNHEY and CDR2 SVGAGI. The CDR3 extends over 18 amino acids. CDR3: CASSYSRVVLTSTDTQYF. CDR3 nucleotide sequence: TGTGCCAGCAGTTACTCGAGAGTAGTTTTAACTAGCACAGATACGCAGTATTTT.